This T cell receptor (beta chain) was sequenced for a study of blood T cell repertoires in COVID-19. The wider study: Acute and convalescent COVID-19 specimens originated in the United States, Italy and Spain. Sample material is recorded as cDNA or gDNA derived from T cells, B-cell-depleted T cells, or PBMCs.

In the original processing: Reference gene primer amplification gave estimated nucleated cell counts. Using immunoSEQ multiplex PCR, the repertoire was profiled, and TCRdb retains in-frame clones only, with some absent. V, J and clone size were drawn from that table, and D and trimming were deduced from the DNA. This sample has roughly 60,000 clones, with 85% found just once. Per germline, CDR1 MDHEN and CDR2 SYDVKM. J gave up 6 bases and V 8 bases, and 10 bases lay outside the gene matches. CDR3 size: 15 residues. This sequence was found in a human donor in a cohort sampled during active COVID-19. The sequenced sample was peripheral blood. This chain joins TRBV28 and TRBJ2-7; 13 bases line up with TRBD2. The CDR3 loop is CASVTSGRAASEQYF. The CDR3 coding sequence is TGTGCCAGCGTAACTAGCGGGAGGGCAGCATCCGAGCAGTACTTC.